Detailed here is one T cell receptor (beta chain). This CDR3 spans 16 amino acids. Trimming removed 0 bases from V and 7 bases from J, with 15 bases in between. Germline V gene data show CDR1 as PRHDT and CDR2 as FYEKMQ (reference sequence). Libraries were prepared by immunoSEQ multiplex PCR; TCRdb keeps only in-frame clonotypes and omits some of them. The sample holds about 260,000 clones, around 88% seen once. These data originate in a study of blood T cell repertoires in COVID-19. Study in general: Material from acute and convalescent COVID-19 was sourced from the United States, Italy and Spain. The cDNA or gDNA used as material had been derived from T cells, B-cell-depleted T cells, or PBMCs.

The sequenced sample was peripheral blood. The V call is TRBV13, the J call TRBJ2-2; TRBD1 might be the D (6 bases). This receptor was taken from a man under 40 with active or convalescent COVID-19. The CDR3, as DNA: TGTGCCAGCAGCTTAGGGTTGACAGGTCCGGACGGGGAGCTGTTTTTT. Translating it yields CASSLGLTGPDGELFF.